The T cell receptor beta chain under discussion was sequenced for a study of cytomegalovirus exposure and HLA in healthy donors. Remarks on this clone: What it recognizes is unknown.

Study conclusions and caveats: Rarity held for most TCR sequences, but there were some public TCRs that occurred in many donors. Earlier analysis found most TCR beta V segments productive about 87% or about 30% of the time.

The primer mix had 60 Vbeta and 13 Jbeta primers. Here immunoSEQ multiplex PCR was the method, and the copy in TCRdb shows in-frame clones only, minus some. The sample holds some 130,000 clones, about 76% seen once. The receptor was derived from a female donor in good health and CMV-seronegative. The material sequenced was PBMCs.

CDR3 sequence reads: CASCRGQGEYEQYF. DNA of the CDR3: TGTGCCAGCTGTCGGGGACAGGGGGAGTACGAGCAGTACTTC. The gene calls are TRBV6-6 and TRBJ2-7, with 11 bases matching TRBD1. The germline CDR1 and CDR2 sequences are MNHNY and SVGAGI (reference sequence). There are 14 residues in the CDR3. V was pared by 8 bases and J by 4 bases, with 7 bases of the junction left unmatched.